This T cell receptor (beta chain) was observed in a study of T cells in Graves' hyperthyroidism and ophthalmopathy (dated by TCRdb to the late 2010s). For context, the study as a whole: Peripheral blood samples were taken at the time of initial diagnosis, prior to any treatment. Once sampling was done, hyperthyroidism patients were given methimazole at a starting dose of 30 mg daily, whereas ophthalmopathy patients were given high-dose intravenous methylprednisolone. TCR V-J signatures able to tell the groups apart were searched for in a discovery cohort of 100 or so patients, of whom roughly 42 had Graves' ophthalmopathy and around 58 had stable Graves' hyperthyroidism. According to the paper, TCR Vbeta CDR3 sequencing was carried out on about 140 peripheral blood samples, which came from fewer than 50 ophthalmopathy, around 75 hyperthyroidism and about 17 progressor patients. The 75 to 100 discovery patients were divided at random into training and test sets in a 7:3 ratio. Prospective prediction of ophthalmopathy was tested in an independent validation cohort consisting of some 20 hyperthyroidism patients and 15 to 17 patients who later progressed to ophthalmopathy. In addition, the study compared T-cell repertoires in thyroid tissue and in blood from roughly 6 Graves' hyperthyroidism patients.

TCR beta CDR3 regions were amplified from RNA transcripts. A first-round RT-PCR of the TCR CDR3 used the HTBI primer set with the Qiagen OneStep RT-PCR kit. Libraries were constructed in a second round of multiplex PCR, after which size selection and purification were performed. Paired-end sequencing of the libraries was performed with 100 bp reads on an Illumina HiSeq2000. The published analysis was carried out like this. SOAPnuke was used to process the raw data, removing reads that contained adapters or uncalled bases, had a mean Phred below 15, or lacked an exact match to the constant primer or identifier. COPE v1.2.5 was used to merge the high-quality paired reads, and each unique nucleotide sequence was defined as a clonotype. Clonotypes were aligned to IMGT TRBV, TRBD and TRBJ reference segments using MiTCR v1.1. Analysis was restricted to V-J combinations with a frequency above 0.0001, which covered 99% to 99.2% of repertoires. The TCS score was defined as F50 (clonal expansion) divided by E x V (chaos), with BLOSUM62-based TCRdist calculated between CDR3 peptides within each V-J. Welch's t-statistics and random forest reduced 500 to 550 V-J features to 10 to 15, which were used in a naive Bayes classifier (R e1071). TCRdb redid the processing of the public reads, applying fastp at Q25 and MiXCR, and retained in-frame beta chains. Each CDR3 protein appears once, grouped with its most common genes and DNA. The V and J calls and clone size are TCRdb's, not the authors'. The sample records approximately 330,000 distinct CDR3 sequences, 21% of which are singletons. Less than 65% of the sample rests with the top ten.

The cysteine opens and the phenylalanine closes a CDR3 of 16 amino acids. Just CDR3 DNA is preserved here, 48 bases in frame from base 1. The V end gives up 0 bases and the J end 5 bases, leaving 4 bases in the junction not matched to a gene. Based on the germline V gene, the CDR1 and CDR2 sequences are SGHNT and YENEEA. This clonotype showed up many times. Its cognate antigen has yet to be identified. Base qualities are not recorded, but no much larger clone differs from it by a single base. Graves' hyperthyroidism was defined as stable when no progression to ophthalmopathy occurred over 18 months of follow-up. The hyperthyroidism patients were between 18 and 65 years old and newly diagnosed, with a disease duration of less than 2 months. Any patient with an uncontrolled infection, another autoimmune disease, pregnancy or lactation was excluded. Diagnoses were based on clinical symptoms, serum thyroxine and TRAb, thyroid ultrasound and orbital computed tomography. Ficoll-Paque density gradient centrifugation was used to isolate PBMCs from around 10 ml of fresh peripheral blood. Total RNA was extracted with Trizol reagent, and quality was checked on an Agilent 2100 Bioanalyzer.

Here is what the overall study found, with its caveats: In validation, the model predicted progression to ophthalmopathy a median of about 6.5 months before onset, with about 70% sensitivity and nearly 75% specificity. A 13 V-J signature model separated ophthalmopathy from stable hyperthyroidism, with roughly 88% sensitivity and roughly 81% specificity in cross-validation and 80%/75% in testing. Sample size was not statistically predetermined, and investigators were not blinded to group allocation. Blood samples also contained most of the expanded thyroid clonotypes (frequency above 0.001), which suggests that blood repertoires may reflect thyroid immune responses.

This TCR came from a woman in her forties or fifties with Graves' hyperthyroidism. The sequencing input was blood. The chain uses TRBV11-3 and TRBJ2-2, with 9 junctional bases fitting TRBD1. The CDR3 loop reads CASSLEAGTGTGELFF. The bases are TGTGCCAGCAGCTTAGAGGCCGGGACAGGGACCGGGGAGCTGTTTTTT. The full variable domain, with segments outside the CDR3 supplied by the reference TRBV11-3 and TRBJ2-2 proteins, appears as EAGVVQSPRYKIIEKKQPVAFWCNPISGHNTLYWYLQNLGQGPELLIRYENEEAVDDSQLPKDRFSAERLKGVDSTLKIQPAELGDSAVYLCASSLEAGTGTGELFFGEGSRLTVL.